This T cell receptor beta chain was obtained from a study of blood T cell repertoires in COVID-19. Study at large: Sources were T cells, B-cell-depleted T cells, or PBMCs; the material itself was cDNA or gDNA.

One Seattle source followed patients from active infection through their disease course. The CDR3 runs to 14 residues. V dropped 3 bases and J dropped 7 bases, with 16 bases sitting between them. The germline V gene has CDR1 LNHDA and CDR2 SQIVND (reference sequence). This clone was detected a few times. How the authors handled the data: How many nucleated cells were present was estimated from reference gene primer amplification. TCRdb keeps only in-frame clones here, not all; method: immunoSEQ multiplex PCR. V, J and clone size are taken as reported in that table, and D and trimming were inferred from the DNA itself. The sample contains fewer than 100,000 clones, over 75% of which appear only once.

The source of this sequence is a man in his forties or fifties with COVID-19, enrolled during active disease. The chain links TRBV19 to TRBJ2-7; no definite D call. Sequences were obtained from peripheral blood. CDR3 bases: TGTGCCAGTAGTATGGTAGCCCCAAGTGAGGAGCAGTACTTC. Protein product: CASSMVAPSEEQYF. Full variable domain (remainder filled in from reference TRBV19 and TRBJ2-7): DGGITQSPKYLFRKEGQNVTLSCEQNLNHDAMYWYRQDPGQGLRLIYYSQIVNDFQKGDIAEGYSVSREKKESFPLTVTSAQKNPTAFYLCASSMVAPSEEQYFGPGTRLTVT.